A selection of T cell receptor beta chains follows, all from one sample in a study of CXCR3-negative and CXCR3-positive naive CD8 T cells. TCRdb reanalyzed the 5' RACE reads, giving one entry per CDR3 protein sequence and no DNA. This listing includes 40,000 to 55,000 distinct CDR3 sequences. Sequenced sample: naive CXCR3- CD8+ T cells from blood. The receptor set was obtained from a human donor in good health. Some clones in this sample may be carry-over from other donors' samples. Both conserved end residues are part of each CDR3. Each record gives: V gene, J gene, CDR3 protein.

TRBV4-3,TRBJ2-1,CASSQDGGGYNEQFF
TRBV28,TRBJ1-6,CASSPGTQSRYNSPLHF
TRBV7-3,TRBJ1-1,CASSLLGGPGTEAFF
TRBV4-3,TRBJ1-2,CASSQGSATGRGGYTF
TRBV5-1,TRBJ2-7,CASSTDRGNEQYF
TRBV7-9,TRBJ1-1,CASSTLGAGGSEAFF
TRBV14,TRBJ2-7,CASSQGYGEQYF
TRBV13,TRBJ1-4,CASSVTGRRTNEKLFF
TRBV24-1,TRBJ2-3,CATSDLRGLAGGTSTDTQYF
TRBV20-1,TRBJ2-7,CSARDSGGSYEQYF
TRBV28,TRBJ2-1,CASSPSGANNEQFF
TRBV5-1,TRBJ2-5,CASSLDSPGQKETQYF
TRBV4-3,TRBJ1-5,CASSQDRSSNQPQHF
TRBV20-1,TRBJ2-7,CSARDITGNYEQYF
TRBV28,TRBJ2-7,CASSFVGYEQYF
TRBV28,TRBJ2-5,CASSLGQRAWETQYF
TRBV27,TRBJ1-5,CASSLKGGPQHF
TRBV29-1,TRBJ2-5,CSVRDRVLQETQYF
TRBV7-9,TRBJ2-7,CASSLEASGGTLPYEQYF
TRBV9,TRBJ1-1,CASSVLQGNEAFF
TRBV5-5,TRBJ2-7,CASSLGPGMAEQYF
TRBV11-2,TRBJ1-2,CASTPGNYGYTF
TRBV7-9,TRBJ1-2,CASSLPAGRNYGYTF
TRBV28,TRBJ2-7,CASRDPGTYEQYF
TRBV20-1,TRBJ2-3,CSAAYEYGTDTQYF
TRBV4-2,TRBJ1-2,CASSQGANYGYTF
TRBV29-1,TRBJ2-1,CSVEDRQGAYNEQFF
TRBV29-1,TRBJ2-5,CSAWDSEETQYF